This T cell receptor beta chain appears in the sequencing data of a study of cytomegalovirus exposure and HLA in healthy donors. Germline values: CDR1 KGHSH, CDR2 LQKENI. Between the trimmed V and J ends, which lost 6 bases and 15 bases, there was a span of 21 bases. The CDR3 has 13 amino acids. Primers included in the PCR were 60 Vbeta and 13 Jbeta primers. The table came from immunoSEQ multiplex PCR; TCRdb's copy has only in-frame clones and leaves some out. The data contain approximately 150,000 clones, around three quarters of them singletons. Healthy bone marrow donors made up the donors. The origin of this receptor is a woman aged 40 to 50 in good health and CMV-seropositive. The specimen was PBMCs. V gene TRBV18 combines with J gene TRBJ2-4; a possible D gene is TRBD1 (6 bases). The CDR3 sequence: CASSREAGVFRYF. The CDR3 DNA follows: TGTGCCAGCTCTCGGGAAGCAGGGGTTTTCAGGTACTTC.